This T cell receptor beta chain was recovered during a study of PD-1 blockade in mismatch repair-deficient tumors. Study context: All were previously treated, progressing patients with 11 to 13 mismatch repair-deficient cancer types.

All patients were mismatch repair deficient, assessed by either PCR or immunohistochemistry. V lost 0 bases and J 5 bases, leaving 8 bases between the germline ends. The CDR3 runs 14 residues. CDR1 is MNHEY and CDR2 is SVGAGI in the germline V gene. This table comes from immunoSEQ multiplex PCR, and its TCRdb copy is limited to in-frame clones, with some not included. Among about 63,000 clones, around 88% were seen once, and the ten largest hold more than 11%. Details on this clone: Its antigen is undetermined.

Points from the study as a whole: After pembrolizumab, tumor-resident clones rose rapidly, then generally contracted before radiologic responses.

The rearrangement links TRBV6-5 to TRBJ2-1, with D perhaps TRBD2 (5 bases). This TCR came from an adult with mismatch repair-deficient cancer. Sequencing used peripheral blood, obtained 52 weeks after starting pembrolizumab. CDR3 in DNA: TGTGCCAGCAGTTACTCGAGGGCCCACAATGAGCAGTTCTTC. This gives the protein CASSYSRAHNEQFF.